This TCR beta chain was identified in a study of low-dose radiotherapy and immunotherapy resistance in tumors. As for the study in general: On an every-two-weeks schedule, patients received intravenous nivolumab 240 mg, along with ipilimumab 1 mg/kg every six weeks.

Time point: after trial treatment. Treatment denoted: LDRT plus nivolumab, ipilimumab, low-dose cyclophosphamide and aspirin (RACIN trial). As to this clonotype: A far bigger clonotype differs at one base, so this is likely a read error.

TRAV- and TRBV-specific primers, spanning alpha and beta chains, primed first-strand cDNA. Amplification, which lasted 15 to 20 PCR cycles, used a constant-region primer and V-primer adapter to amplify TCRs. MiXCR was run by TCRdb on the reads, yielding one entry per CDR3 protein. The table records 65,000 to 85,000 distinct CDR3 sequences, less than 20% of them present only once. The CDR3 has 14 amino acids. The germline CDR1 and CDR2 sequences are SGHVS and FQNEAQ. The germline V and J ends were trimmed by 10 bases and 3 bases, with 15 bases remaining between them. The source was PBMCs, collected after low-dose radiotherapy plus immunotherapy. This clonotype was sampled from a male donor with prostate cancer. The rearrangement links TRBV7-8 to TRBJ2-2, with D uncertain. The CDR3 DNA follows: TGTGCCAACACCCTCCGGGCTTACACCGGGGAGCTGTTTTTT. Protein product: CANTLRAYTGELFF.